This T cell receptor (beta chain) was recorded in a study of OX40 agonist ivuxolimab in advanced cancers. Blood sampling took place at baseline, cycle 4 day 1, and cycle 7 day 1. Only in-frame clones appear in the TCRdb table, and some are missing; sequencing was by immunoSEQ multiplex PCR. Among 60,000 or so clones listed, 88% were seen once. This CDR3 comprises 14 residues. CDR1 and CDR2 (germline): SGHAT, FQNNGV. V was trimmed by 5 bases and J by 2 bases, leaving 10 bases between them. This receptor was obtained from an adult with an advanced solid tumor such as melanoma, head and neck, liver or kidney cancer. The chain is built from TRBV11-2 and TRBJ1-3; D unclear. This specimen was CD4+ or CD8+ T cells sorted from blood, taken in a trial of the OX40 agonist ivuxolimab. CDR3 residues: CASSPTQTGNTIYF. The CDR3 DNA reads as TGTGCCAGCAGCCCCACCCAGACTGGAAACACCATATATTTT.